The next 27 T cell receptor beta chains were all read from a single sample in a study of somatic mutations in cytotoxic T cells in rheumatoid arthritis. The data were produced by immunoSEQ multiplex PCR, yet TCRdb's version contains in-frame clones alone and is incomplete. The sample records about 14,000 clones, 75% to 95% being singletons. Input material: CD4+ T cells sorted from blood. The receptors here all came from an older man with rheumatoid arthritis.

This chain links TRBV28 with TRBJ2-7; maybe TRBD2 (7 bases). This CDR3 is built from 12 residues. From germline, CDR1 is MDHEN and CDR2 SYDVKM. The V gene lost 6 bases and the J gene lost 7 bases, with 13 bases spanning the gap. CDR3 DNA: TGTGCCAGCAGCCGGACAGCGGGGGAGCAGTACTTC. It codes for CASSRTAGEQYF.

The chain combines TRBV2 with TRBJ2-3; TRBD1 agrees at 8 bases. The CDR3 extends over 15 amino acids. The ends lost 8 bases at V and 6 bases at J; junction bases unmatched: 13. Germline CDR1 reads SNHLY; CDR2 reads FYNNEI. CDR3 in amino acids: CASGGDRRQLDTQYF. The DNA for the CDR3 is TGTGCCAGCGGAGGGGACAGGCGGCAGTTGGATACGCAGTATTTT.

This chain uses TRBV2 with TRBJ1-2, with TRBD1 identical over 7 bases. V dropped 2 bases and J dropped 0; count of bases not matched to a gene: 6. CDR1 is SNHLY, CDR2 FYNNEI, per germline. CDR3 length equals 16 residues. The CDR3: CASSEHRGSSNYGYTF. The CDR3 DNA is TGTGCCAGCAGTGAACACAGGGGCTCATCTAACTATGGCTACACCTTC.

The chain links TRBV10-3 to TRBJ2-3; 9 bases are shared with TRBD1. With 10 bases clipped from V and 5 bases from J, the junction kept 7 bases outside the gene matches. Germline lookup yields CDR1 ENHRY and CDR2 SYGVKD. The CDR3 totals 13 residues. The CDR3 sequence is CASHRGQGDTQYF. CDR3 bases: TGTGCCAGTCACAGGGGGCAAGGAGATACGCAGTATTTT.

The chain carries TRBV5-1 and TRBJ2-3, with 8 bases fitting TRBD1. There are 17 residues in the CDR3. J gave up 0 bases and V 0 bases, and 6 bases lay outside the gene matches. CDR1 and CDR2 from the germline V gene are SGHRS and YFSETQ. In DNA form, the CDR3 reads TGCGCCAGCAGCTTGGGGGACAGGCCTCCTAGCACAGATACGCAGTATTTT. It codes for CASSLGDRPPSTDTQYF.

The V and J genes are TRBV5-4 and TRBJ2-1, with 12 bases identical to TRBD1. The CDR3 sequence is 15 residues long. Trimming cost V 0 bases and J 8 bases; bases outside gene matches: 3. Germline CDR1 SGHNT, CDR2 YYREEE (reference sequence). DNA for the CDR3: TGTGCCAGCAGCTTGGGTGGGACAGGGGGCGATGAGCAGTTCTTC. Encoded protein: CASSLGGTGGDEQFF.

The rearrangement links TRBV29-1 to TRBJ1-2; 10 nucleotides line up with TRBD1. The CDR3 extends over 16 amino acids. The junction had 14 bases not matched to a gene; V was cut back by 8 bases and J by 2 bases. Germline V gives CDR1 SQVTM, CDR2 ANQGSEA. DNA of the CDR3: TGCAGCATTTTGGCAGGGGGGACAGGGGTCAACTATGGCTACACCTTC. Translated: CSILAGGTGVNYGYTF.

The chain uses TRBV7-9 and TRBJ1-2; a possible D gene is TRBD1 (6 bases). Germline CDR1 is SEHNR and CDR2 is FQNEAQ (reference sequence). The V end lost 4 bases, the J end lost 6 bases, and 12 bases lay between the germline ends. This CDR3 region has 13 residues. CDR3 nucleotides: TGTGCCAGCAGCTCGGCGGGGGCCAATGGCTACACCTTC. Translation gives CASSSAGANGYTF. Supplemented by reference TRBV7-9 and TRBJ1-2, the full variable domain reads DTGVSQNPRHKITKRGQNVTFRCDPISEHNRLYWYRQTLGQGPEFLTYFQNEAQLEKSRLLSDRFSAERPKGSFSTLEIQRTEQGDSAMYLCASSSAGANGYTFGSGTRLTVV.

In its sample, this clone was seen once. V gene TRBV2 combines with J gene TRBJ1-2; D is uncertain. V lost 5 bases to trimming and J lost 2 bases, with 9 bases between them. The CDR3 totals 13 residues. Per germline, CDR1 SNHLY and CDR2 FYNNEI. CDR3 in amino acids: CASSQDKNYGYTF. In DNA form, the CDR3 reads TGTGCCAGCAGTCAAGACAAGAACTATGGCTACACCTTC.

The chain employs TRBV14 and TRBJ2-7; TRBD2 agrees at 11 bases. Unmatched junction bases numbered 8, after V lost 1 base and J lost 3 bases. This CDR3 has 17 amino acids. The germline gives CDR1 SGHDN, CDR2 FVKESK. The CDR3 protein is CASSQVLGLAGNYEQYF. The CDR3 nucleotides read TGTGCCAGCAGCCAAGTCCTTGGACTAGCGGGCAACTACGAGCAGTACTTC.

This sequence joins TRBV10-3 and TRBJ1-5, with TRBD1 identical over 7 bases. The CDR3 covers 13 residues. The germline CDR1 and CDR2 sequences are ENHRY and SYGVKD. J was trimmed by 7 bases and V by 11 bases; bases with no gene match: 11. The CDR3 sequence: CAAQGLEGQPQHF. As DNA, the CDR3 is TGTGCCGCACAGGGGTTGGAAGGGCAGCCCCAGCATTTT.

CDR3 sequence (DNA): TGTGCCAGCAGTCCCCGGACTAGCGGGAACAATGAGCAGTTCTTC. This sequence encodes CASSPRTSGNNEQFF. The rearrangement joins TRBV27 to TRBJ2-7; 12 bases map to TRBD2. TRBJ2-1 matches the DNA end more closely, so the J call is doubtful. Germline CDR1 and CDR2: MNHEY and SMNVEV (reference sequence). The CDR3 is 15 residues long.

The chain links TRBV28 to TRBJ2-7, with 8 bases that match TRBD1. The ends lost 5 bases at V and 6 bases at J; junction bases unmatched: 12. CDR3 length: 15 residues. Germline V lookup: CDR1 MDHEN, CDR2 SYDVKM. The CDR3 coding sequence is TGTGCCAGCAGTCCGAACCGGGACAGGTGGATCGAGCAGTACTTC. Its protein product is CASSPNRDRWIEQYF.

This rearrangement joins TRBV6-6 to TRBJ1-1; 7 positions agree with TRBD1. V gave up 6 bases and J gave up 0 bases; unmatched junction bases: 10. Germline CDR1 is MNHNY and CDR2 is SVGAGI (reference sequence). The CDR3 runs to 16 residues. CDR3 coding DNA: TGTGCCAGCAGACCAGGGACAGTTGGCATGAACACTGAAGCTTTCTTT. It translates to CASRPGTVGMNTEAFF.

The chain combines TRBV4-2 with TRBJ2-3; perhaps TRBD1 as D (8 bases). Trimming pared 4 bases from V and 1 base from J, leaving 15 bases between. From germline, CDR1 is LGHNA and CDR2 YNFKEQ. The CDR3 spans 16 residues. CDR3: CASSRGGGQGTDTQYF. The CDR3 DNA reads as TGTGCCAGCAGCCGGGGAGGGGGACAGGGCACAGATACGCAGTATTTT.

This sequence joins TRBV19 and TRBJ2-7; D perhaps matches TRBD2 (7 bases). Germline V gene sequence: CDR1 LNHDA, CDR2 SQIVND (reference sequence). V gave up 5 bases and J gave up 6 bases, with 17 bases separating them. CDR3 length equals 14 residues. The CDR3 loop reads CASSQGAGASEQYF. Here the CDR3 DNA reads TGTGCCAGTAGTCAAGGTGCGGGGGCCTCCGAGCAGTACTTC.

The chain links TRBV28 to TRBJ2-3; D gene uncertain. V shed 6 bases and J shed 1 base, with 23 bases lying between them. The germline gives CDR1 MDHEN, CDR2 SYDVKM. This CDR3 is 18 amino acids long. The CDR3 loop reads CASSRPNLPGGGTDTQYF. CDR3 coding DNA: TGTGCCAGCAGCCGCCCCAACCTACCGGGTGGAGGCACAGATACGCAGTATTTT.

A single count supports this clone. This chain connects TRBV2 to TRBJ2-7, with D maybe TRBD2 (6 bases). The V gene lost 5 bases and the J gene lost 0 bases, with 11 bases spanning the gap. This CDR3 comprises 14 residues. CDR1 and CDR2 from the germline V gene are SNHLY and FYNNEI. CDR3 region: CASSFRDFSYEQYF. The CDR3 DNA follows: TGTGCCAGCAGTTTCCGGGACTTCTCCTACGAGCAGTACTTC.

The chain couples TRBV6-1 to TRBJ1-3, with a possible D match to TRBD1 (5 bases). Germline V lookup: CDR1 MNHNS, CDR2 SASEGT. V was trimmed by 2 bases and J by 0 bases, leaving 11 bases between them. The CDR3 is 16 amino acids. The CDR3: CASSEKTAFSGNTIYF. In DNA form, the CDR3 reads TGTGCCAGCAGTGAAAAGACAGCCTTCTCTGGAAACACCATATATTTT.

The gene calls are TRBV2 and TRBJ2-7; 11 nucleotides agree with TRBD1. The germline gives CDR1 SNHLY, CDR2 FYNNEI. With V trimmed by 6 bases and J by 2 bases, 3 bases remained unmatched. CDR3 length equals 14 residues. CDR3 residues: CASSPGQGAYEQYF. The CDR3 coding sequence is TGTGCCAGCAGCCCGGGACAGGGGGCCTACGAGCAGTACTTC.

The chain is built from TRBV6-4 and TRBJ1-2; D unclear. CDR1 and CDR2 (germline): MRHNA, SNTAGT. The ends were cut back, 6 bases at V and 8 bases at J, with 16 bases in the middle. The CDR3 is 13 residues long. This chain's CDR3 is CASSPTGRLGYTF. CDR3 nucleotides: TGTGCCAGCAGCCCCACGGGTCGACTCGGCTACACCTTC.

The chain links TRBV27 to TRBJ1-2; tentative D call: TRBD1 (5 bases). V shed 3 bases and J shed 2 bases, with 16 bases lying between them. Looked up from germline, CDR1 is MNHEY and CDR2 is SMNVEV (reference sequence). The CDR3 has 16 amino acids. The CDR3 protein is CASSFRFQGLNYGYTF. CDR3 coding DNA: TGTGCCAGCAGTTTTCGATTCCAGGGCCTGAACTATGGCTACACCTTC.

V is TRBV6-1 and J is TRBJ1-5; 7 bases align to TRBD1. This CDR3 comprises 14 residues. Trimming took 7 bases from V and 3 from J; bases not matched to a gene: 6. In germline, CDR1 is MNHNS, CDR2 SASEGT. As DNA, the CDR3 is TGTGCCAGCACCTTGGGACAGTACAATCAGCCCCAGCATTTT. This codes for CASTLGQYNQPQHF.

The CDR3 sequence: CAWSFARSPRTGGHATTGELFF. CDR3 nucleotide sequence: TGTGCCTGGAGTTTCGCTCGCTCTCCCAGGACAGGGGGCCACGCCACCACCGGGGAGCTGTTTTTT. V gene TRBV30 combines with J gene TRBJ2-2, with 11 bases identical to TRBD1. V shed 2 bases and J 4 bases; nucleotides not matched to a gene: 24. CDR1 is GTSNPN and CDR2 is SVGIG in the germline V gene (reference sequence). This CDR3 comprises 22 residues.

The chain uses TRBV6-1 and TRBJ2-5; no reliable D call. The CDR3 extends over 12 amino acids. V lost 4 bases to trimming and J lost 4 bases, with 7 bases between them. The germline V gene has CDR1 MNHNS and CDR2 SASEGT. The CDR3 sequence is CASSASGETQYF. The CDR3 DNA reads as TGTGCCAGCAGTGCCTCAGGAGAGACCCAGTACTTC.

The V gene is TRBV5-1, the J gene TRBJ1-2, with 9 bases identical to TRBD1. The CDR3 contains 16 residues. Germline trimming cut 3 bases from V and 7 bases from J; bases unmatched to any gene: 13. The germline V gene encodes CDR1 SGHRS and CDR2 YFSETQ. In nucleotides, the CDR3 is TGCGCCAGCAGCTGGGCACCGGGACAGGGTTCGAGTGGCTACACCTTC. Its protein is CASSWAPGQGSSGYTF.

This chain links TRBV7-9 with TRBJ1-6; maybe TRBD1 (6 bases). The germline V gene has CDR1 SEHNR and CDR2 FQNEAQ (reference sequence). This CDR3 region has 14 residues. Trimming pared 6 bases from V and 6 bases from J, leaving 12 bases between. The CDR3 DNA sequence: TGTGCCAGCAGAGTACAGGGTGGTAATTCACCCCTCCACTTT. Translation gives CASRVQGGNSPLHF.